This T cell receptor (beta chain) was identified during a study of CD8 T cells in ankylosing spondylitis. This clonotype came up a few times. What it binds is unknown. V gave up 0 bases and J gave up 0 bases, with 5 bases separating them. Germline assignment: CDR1 SGHAT and CDR2 FQNNGV. The CDR3 spans 14 residues. TCRdb re-called the 5' RACE reads through MiXCR, storing one row per CDR3 protein. The repertoire consists of roughly 370,000 distinct CDR3 sequences, with about 22% occurring once and the leading ten covering roughly a sixth. Study results and limitations: About 8 highly homologous variants formed a TCR beta motif that appeared characteristic of ankylosing spondylitis blood.

Sequenced sample: blood, either unsorted or a sorted T cell fraction (not recorded which). This TCR came from a male donor with ankylosing spondylitis. J is TRBJ1-1 and V is TRBV11-2; D ambiguous. The chain's CDR3 is CASSLDLLNTEAFF. DNA for the CDR3: TGTGCCAGCAGCTTAGATCTGTTGAACACTGAAGCTTTCTTT. Based on the CDR3 plus reference TRBV11-2 and TRBJ1-1, the full variable domain is EAGVAQSPRYKIIEKRQSVAFWCNPISGHATLYWYQQILGQGPKLLIQFQNNGVVDDSQLPKDRFSAERLKGVDSTLKIQPAKLEDSAVYLCASSLDLLNTEAFFGQGTRLTVV.